This entry describes one T cell receptor (beta chain). TCRdb re-called the 5' RACE reads with MiXCR, one entry per CDR3 protein. The data show 200,000 to 250,000 distinct CDR3 sequences, approximately 10% seen once. This sample is part of a study of T-cell memory formation after mild COVID-19. This CDR3 is 15 amino acids long. The V and J ends lost 2 bases and 0 bases respectively, with 11 bases between them. This TCR derives from a man between 18 and 35 years old who had mild COVID-19 (a few samples of this study predate the infection). Cell type and time point are not known. V usage is TRBV12-3 or TRBV12-4 and J usage is TRBJ2-7, with a possible D match to TRBD2 (5 bases). Sequenced input: PBMCs or a T cell subset sorted from them (not recorded which). The CDR3 coding sequence is TGTGCCAGCAGTTTACGGGGTTCCCACTCCTACGAGCAGTACTTC. Translating gives CASSLRGSHSYEQYF.